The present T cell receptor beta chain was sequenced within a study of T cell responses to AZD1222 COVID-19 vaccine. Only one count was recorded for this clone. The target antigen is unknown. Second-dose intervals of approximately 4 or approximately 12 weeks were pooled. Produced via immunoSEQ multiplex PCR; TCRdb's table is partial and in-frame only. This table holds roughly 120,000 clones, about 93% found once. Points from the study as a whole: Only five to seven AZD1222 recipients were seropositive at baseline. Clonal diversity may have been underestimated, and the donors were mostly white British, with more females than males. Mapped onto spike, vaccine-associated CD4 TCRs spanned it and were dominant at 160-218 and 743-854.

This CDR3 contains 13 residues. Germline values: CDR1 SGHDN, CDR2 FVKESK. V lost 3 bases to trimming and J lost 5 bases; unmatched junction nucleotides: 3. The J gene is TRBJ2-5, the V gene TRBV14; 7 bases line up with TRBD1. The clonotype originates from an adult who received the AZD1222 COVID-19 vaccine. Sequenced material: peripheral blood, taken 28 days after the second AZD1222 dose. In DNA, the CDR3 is TGTGCCAGCAGCCAGACAGGGTGGGAGACCCAGTACTTC. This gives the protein CASSQTGWETQYF.